This T cell receptor (beta chain) is from a study of T cell repertoires in cytomegalovirus infection. TCRdb used MiXCR to reprocess the reads, holding one entry per CDR3 protein. The sample holds over 85,000 distinct CDR3 sequences, 16% seen once. This clonotype was recorded at least ten times. This clonotype was sampled from a human donor in good health (CMV status not recorded). Some clones in this sample may be carry-over from other donors' samples. Sequencing used PBMCs.

The CDR3 region is CASSLVRVGGSPLHF. The DNA of the CDR3 is TGTGCCAGCAGCTTAGTACGGGTGGGGGGTTCACCCCTCCACTTT. V gene TRBV7-2 combines with J gene TRBJ1-6; possibly TRBD1 for D (5 bases). The ends were cut back, 1 base at V and 9 bases at J, with 13 bases in the middle. Germline V CDR1 and CDR2: SGHTA, FQGNSA. This CDR3 comprises 15 residues.